What follows is one T cell receptor (beta chain) and its context. Its target is unknown. The junction shows a germline mismatch at one end, possibly a read error. RNA was extracted from bulk tissue without any cell sorting. The library came from three nested PCR rounds adapted from ARM-PCR protocols. TCRdb processed the multiplex PCR reads anew with MiXCR; each CDR3 protein has one entry. The top ten hold around 21% of the sample, which has about 68,000 distinct CDR3 sequences, just under 60% seen once. These data are taken from a study of tumor and adjacent non-tumor tissue in lung cancer. As for the study in general: The cohort had approximately 12 adenocarcinoma, a couple of squamous cell and 1 small cell patients. Broader study findings: Tumor repertoires had a smaller top 100 clone share than normal lung.

CDR3 size: 14 residues. This chain uses TRBV12-3 or TRBV12-4 with TRBJ2-7; 8 bases line up with TRBD1. This clonotype was obtained from a middle-aged man with non-small cell lung cancer. Material for sequencing was lung tumor tissue. In DNA, the CDR3 is TGCGCCAGCAGCCCAGGGGGCCCGACCTACGAGCAGTACTTC. It encodes CASSPGGPTYEQYF.